A single sample gave rise to the 9 T cell receptor beta chains below, sequenced in a study of T-cell memory formation after mild COVID-19. Each CDR3 protein is one row after TCRdb ran MiXCR on the 5' RACE reads. The repertoire holds 580,000 or so distinct CDR3 sequences, approximately 15% seen once, with about 7.5% in the top ten. The sample consisted of PBMCs or a T cell subset sorted from them (not recorded which). These receptors were collected from an adult woman who had mild COVID-19 (a few samples of this study predate the infection). Cell type and time point are not known.

V usage is TRBV30 and J usage is TRBJ1-5; the D is unclear. Germline lookup yields CDR1 GTSNPN and CDR2 SVGIG (reference sequence). The ends were cut back, 3 bases at V and 3 bases at J, with 9 bases in the middle. There are 13 residues in the CDR3. The CDR3 region has the DNA TGTGCCTGGAGCCGACATCCCAATCAGCCCCAGCATTTT. It specifies CAWSRHPNQPQHF.

This clonotype was found many times. The rearrangement links TRBV12-3 or TRBV12-4 to TRBJ2-3, with D perhaps assigned TRBD1 or TRBD2 (5 bases each). V was shortened by 3 bases and J by 2 bases, with 9 bases between the two germline ends. There are 14 residues in the CDR3. This chain's CDR3 is CASSFEGFTDTQYF. The CDR3 DNA sequence: TGTGCCAGCAGTTTTGAGGGGTTCACAGATACGCAGTATTTT.

This clonotype appeared a few times. This rearrangement joins TRBV20-1 to TRBJ1-1; 8 bases align to TRBD1. CDR1 and CDR2 (germline): DFQATT, SNEGSKA (reference sequence). This CDR3 spans 15 amino acids. After removal of 5 bases from V and 6 bases from J, the junction contained 14 bases not matched to a gene. The DNA for the CDR3 is TGCAGTGCTGAGTATCCGGGACAGGAGGAACCTGAAGCTTTCTTT. This sequence encodes CSAEYPGQEEPEAFF.

This chain connects TRBV30 to TRBJ1-2; D perhaps matches TRBD1 (5 bases). Trimming shortened V by 7 bases and J by 8 bases, and 20 bases separated the two germline ends. Looked up from germline, CDR1 is GTSNPN and CDR2 is SVGIG (reference sequence). This CDR3 spans 13 amino acids. The CDR3: CAFKGLGTRGYTF. DNA for the CDR3: TGTGCCTTCAAAGGGCTTGGGACGAGGGGCTACACCTTC.

There are a few counts of this clonotype. This chain uses TRBV2 with TRBJ2-7; D perhaps matches TRBD1 (6 bases). The V end lost 8 bases, the J end lost 4 bases, and 15 bases lay between the germline ends. The CDR3 has 13 residues. Germline V CDR1 and CDR2: SNHLY, FYNNEI. The CDR3 reads CASEDSRNYEQYF. CDR3 bases: TGTGCCAGCGAGGACAGCCGGAATTACGAGCAGTACTTC.

This clonotype showed up just a few times. The chain is built from TRBV29-1 and TRBJ2-3; 12 bases fit TRBD1. V trimming: 7 bases; J trimming: 4 bases; junction bases outside the gene matches: 9. Germline values: CDR1 SQVTM, CDR2 ANQGSEA. The CDR3 has 15 amino acids. CDR3 sequence (DNA): TGCAGCGCTATTCCGGGACAGGGGGCATCAGATACGCAGTATTTT. It yields the protein CSAIPGQGASDTQYF.

This clonotype turned up a few times. Here the CDR3 reads CSVGSGTYEQYF. DNA for the CDR3: TGCAGCGTGGGGAGCGGCACCTACGAGCAGTACTTC. The genes are TRBV29-1 and TRBJ2-7, with D possibly TRBD2 on 5 matching bases. V lost 6 bases to trimming and J lost 2 bases, with 11 bases between them. Germline V gene lookup returns CDR1 SQVTM and CDR2 ANQGSEA. The CDR3 runs to 12 residues.

This clonotype has more than one count but fewer than ten. This chain connects TRBV24-1 to TRBJ2-1; the D gene could be TRBD1 or TRBD2 (5 bases each). Trimming removed 8 bases from V and 0 bases from J, with 13 bases in between. CDR1 and CDR2 from the germline V gene are KGHDR and SFDVKD. The CDR3 loop spans 15 amino acids. CDR3 nucleotide sequence: TGTGCCACCACCACCGGGACGGGCTCCTACAATGAGCAGTTCTTC. Its translation is CATTTGTGSYNEQFF.

The chain links TRBV6-9 to TRBJ2-3; 7 bases map to TRBD1. The V and J ends lost 7 bases and 8 bases, in that order; junction bases with no gene match: 9. Germline CDR1 is MNHGY and CDR2 is SVAAGI. This CDR3 has 13 amino acids. Here the CDR3 reads CASTPTPGGTQYF. DNA for the CDR3: TGTGCCAGCACCCCTACCCCAGGGGGTACGCAGTATTTT.